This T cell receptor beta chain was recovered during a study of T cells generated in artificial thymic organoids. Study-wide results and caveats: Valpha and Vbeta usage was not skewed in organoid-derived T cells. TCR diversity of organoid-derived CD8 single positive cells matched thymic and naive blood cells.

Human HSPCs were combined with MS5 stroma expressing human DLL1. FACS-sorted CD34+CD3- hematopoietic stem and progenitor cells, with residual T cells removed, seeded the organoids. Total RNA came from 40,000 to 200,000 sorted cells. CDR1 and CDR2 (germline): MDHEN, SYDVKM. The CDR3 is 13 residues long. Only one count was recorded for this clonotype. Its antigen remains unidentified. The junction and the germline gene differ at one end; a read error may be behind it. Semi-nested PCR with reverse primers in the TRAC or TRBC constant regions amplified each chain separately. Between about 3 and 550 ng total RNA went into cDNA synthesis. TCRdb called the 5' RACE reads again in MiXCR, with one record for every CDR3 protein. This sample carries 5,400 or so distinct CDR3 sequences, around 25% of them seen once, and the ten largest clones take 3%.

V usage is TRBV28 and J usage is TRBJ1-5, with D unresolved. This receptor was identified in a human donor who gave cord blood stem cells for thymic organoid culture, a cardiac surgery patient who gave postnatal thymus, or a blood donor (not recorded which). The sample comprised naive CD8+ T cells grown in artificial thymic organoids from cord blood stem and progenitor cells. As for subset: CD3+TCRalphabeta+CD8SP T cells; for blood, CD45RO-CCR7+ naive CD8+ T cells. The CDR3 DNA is TGTGCCAGCCCCATCGACGGTTATCAGCCCCAACATTTT. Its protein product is CASPIDGYQPQHF.